The 19 T cell receptor beta chains below all came from one sample that was sequenced in a study of cytomegalovirus exposure and HLA in healthy donors. The study ran its PCR with 60 Vbeta and 13 Jbeta primers. The method was immunoSEQ multiplex PCR; TCRdb's version includes in-frame clones alone and lacks a portion of them. The repertoire holds some 90,000 clones, with around 67% as singletons. Sequencing was performed on PBMCs. These TCRs come from a man aged 45-65 years in good health and CMV-seronegative.

This clone rates as medium-sized. The chain combines TRBV4-3 with TRBJ2-6, with D tentatively TRBD1 (6 bases). From germline, CDR1 is LGHNA and CDR2 YSLEER. Trimming shortened V by 0 bases and J by 3 bases, and 12 bases separated the two germline ends. The CDR3 sequence is 17 residues long. CDR3 residues: CASSQEGQGNGANVLTF. In nucleotides, the CDR3 is TGCGCCAGCAGCCAAGAAGGGCAGGGGAATGGGGCCAACGTCCTGACTTTC.

This clone was detected a few times. Relative to the germline gene, one junction end is altered; a read error may explain this. The chain has TRBV7-9 and TRBJ2-3; D remains ambiguous. Germline lookup yields CDR1 SEHNR and CDR2 FQNEAQ (reference sequence). This CDR3 contains 12 residues. CDR3 loop: CSSSFGLVAQYF. The DNA for the CDR3 is TGTTCCAGCAGCTTCGGTCTGGTCGCGCAGTATTTT.

The chain couples TRBV5-8 to TRBJ2-1, with 7 bases fitting TRBD2. V shed 1 base and J 10 bases; nucleotides not matched to a gene: 5. Germline V CDR1 and CDR2: SGHTS, YDEGEE. This CDR3 has 13 amino acids. The CDR3 protein is CASSLREGWEQFF. The CDR3 DNA reads TGTGCCAGCAGCTTGAGGGAGGGATGGGAGCAGTTCTTC.

The chain carries TRBV6-5 and TRBJ1-3; no clear D. Germline values: CDR1 MNHEY, CDR2 SVGAGI. V lost 6 bases to trimming and J lost 0 bases, with 12 bases between them. The CDR3 runs to 15 residues. The CDR3 nucleotides read TGTGCCAGCAGCCGAGACGGGTTCTCTGGAAACACCATATATTTT. Its protein product is CASSRDGFSGNTIYF.

The chain links TRBV27 to TRBJ2-7; maybe TRBD2 (5 bases). The V and J ends lost 10 bases and 4 bases respectively, with 8 bases between them. The CDR3 totals 10 residues. Germline V gene lookup returns CDR1 MNHEY and CDR2 SMNVEV (reference sequence). The CDR3 coding sequence is TGTGCCACCGGGGTATACGAGCAGTACTTC. This translates into CATGVYEQYF.

The chain employs TRBV18 and TRBJ2-5; TRBD2 matches 7 bases. The CDR3 contains 15 residues. Per the germline V gene, CDR1 is KGHSH and CDR2 is LQKENI. Trimming at V came to 0 bases and at J to 4 bases, leaving 5 bases not matched to a gene. The CDR3 nucleotides read TGTGCCAGCTCACCACCAGGGAGGGAGCGAGAGACCCAGTACTTC. It codes for CASSPPGRERETQYF.

In this sample, this clone turned up once. The CDR3 nucleotides are TGTGCCAGCAGTTCCACTAGCGGGAGGGCCTCGGCCGGGGAGCTGTTTTTT. It codes for CASSSTSGRASAGELFF. The rearrangement links TRBV27 to TRBJ2-2; 13 bases align to TRBD2. The CDR3 contains 17 residues. Germline V CDR1 and CDR2: MNHEY, SMNVEV (reference sequence). Trimming removed 4 bases from V and 6 bases from J; junction bases left unmatched: 8.

DNA for the CDR3: TGTGCCAGCTCACGGACGGGACAGGGAACCTACGAGCAGTACTTC. Translating it yields CASSRTGQGTYEQYF. This chain connects TRBV18 to TRBJ2-7; 9 bases fit TRBD1. This CDR3 region has 15 residues. V dropped 4 bases and J dropped 2; count of bases not matched to a gene: 6. From germline, CDR1 is KGHSH and CDR2 LQKENI.

The V call is TRBV10-3, the J call TRBJ1-5; D may be TRBD1 (6 bases). V lost 0 bases to trimming and J lost 7 bases, with 13 bases between them. This CDR3 comprises 15 residues. Germline lookup yields CDR1 ENHRY and CDR2 SYGVKD. The CDR3 loop reads CAISESSRGGQPQHF. CDR3 bases: TGTGCCATCAGTGAGTCAAGCAGGGGAGGGCAGCCCCAGCATTTT.

The chain is built from TRBV5-4 and TRBJ2-1, with D tentatively TRBD2 (7 bases). V lost 4 bases to trimming and J lost 3 bases, with 20 bases between them. The CDR3 runs to 17 residues. Germline values: CDR1 SGHNT, CDR2 YYREEE (reference sequence). CDR3 nucleotide sequence: TGTGCCAGCAGCGCGGCTGGGGGGGCGGGAGTCTACAATGAGCAGTTCTTC. It codes for CASSAAGGAGVYNEQFF.

J is TRBJ1-1 and V is TRBV18, with D possibly TRBD1 on 5 matching bases. Germline assignment: CDR1 KGHSH and CDR2 LQKENI. The germline V and J ends were trimmed by 3 bases and 1 base, with 12 bases remaining between them. This CDR3 region has 15 residues. In DNA form, the CDR3 reads TGTGCCAGCTCACCGCGGGACGTTTCGAACACTGAAGCTTTCTTT. Translating it yields CASSPRDVSNTEAFF.

The chain uses TRBV6-5 and TRBJ1-4; 10 bases line up with TRBD1. Germline CDR1 MNHEY, CDR2 SVGAGI. CDR3 length: 15 amino acids. V lost 1 base, J lost 6 bases, and 2 bases stayed unmatched. The CDR3 DNA follows: TGTGCCAGCAGTTACTTTGGGACAGGGGATGAAAAACTGTTTTTT. Translating it yields CASSYFGTGDEKLFF.

J is TRBJ2-1 and V is TRBV5-1, with 8 positions matching TRBD1. The V segment lost 4 bases and the J segment 6 bases; nucleotides outside the gene matches: 6. Germline V gene data show CDR1 as SGHRS and CDR2 as YFSETQ. The CDR3 extends over 14 amino acids. The CDR3, as DNA: TGCGCCAGCAGCGATCAGGGGGCGGCCAATGAGCAGTTCTTC. It yields the protein CASSDQGAANEQFF. The entire variable domain, with the rest obtained from reference TRBV5-1 and TRBJ2-1, is as follows: KAGVTQTPRYLIKTRGQQVTLSCSPISGHRSVSWYQQTPGQGLQFLFEYFSETQRNKGNFPGRFSGRQFSNSRSEMNVSTLELGDSALYLCASSDQGAANEQFFGPGTRLTVL.

This clone occurred a few times. The rearrangement links TRBV29-1 to TRBJ1-6; a weak D match, TRBD1 (6 bases). This CDR3 region has 13 residues. CDR1 and CDR2 (germline): SQVTM, ANQGSEA. Trimming shortened V by 5 bases and J by 3 bases, and 8 bases separated the two germline ends. In DNA form, the CDR3 reads TGCAGCGTTAGCAGGGGCTATAATTCACCCCTCCACTTT. Protein product: CSVSRGYNSPLHF.

V usage is TRBV7-9 and J usage is TRBJ2-7; 12 nucleotides line up with TRBD2. Germline-derived CDR1 and CDR2 are SEHNR and FQNEAQ (reference sequence). After removal of 3 bases from V and 3 bases from J, the junction contained 9 bases not matched to a gene. The CDR3 sequence is 17 residues long. Here the CDR3 DNA reads TGTGCCAGCAGCTTGGGGGGACTAGCGGGTATAATCTACGAGCAGTACTTC. Its translation: CASSLGGLAGIIYEQYF. The whole variable domain, filled in from reference TRBV7-9 and TRBJ2-7, reads DTGVSQNPRHKITKRGQNVTFRCDPISEHNRLYWYRQTLGQGPEFLTYFQNEAQLEKSRLLSDRFSAERPKGSFSTLEIQRTEQGDSAMYLCASSLGGLAGIIYEQYFGPGTRLTVT.

Notes on this clone: The sample has other DNA sequences that encode this CDR3 too. The V call is TRBV7-3, the J call TRBJ2-1, with a possible D match to TRBD1 (5 bases). Per germline, CDR1 SGHTA and CDR2 FQGTGA. CDR3 length equals 14 residues. V lost 2 bases to trimming and J lost 9 bases, with 14 bases between them. In nucleotides, the CDR3 is TGTGCCAGCAGCTTAGGGCAGGGCGTGTTTGAGCAGTTCTTC. Translation gives CASSLGQGVFEQFF. The variable domain in full, with the rest retrieved from reference TRBV7-3 and TRBJ2-1, is GAGVSQTPSNKVTEKGKYVELRCDPISGHTALYWYRQSLGQGPEFLIYFQGTGAADDSGLPNDRFFAVRPEGSVSTLKIQRTERGDSAVYLCASSLGQGVFEQFFGPGTRLTVL.

The rearrangement links TRBV10-3 to TRBJ2-4; 7 positions agree with TRBD1. Germline V CDR1 and CDR2: ENHRY, SYGVKD. CDR3 size: 15 residues. V shed 6 bases, J shed 5 bases, and the junction held 10 bases outside the gene matches. The chain's CDR3 is CAISPDRESQNIQYF. The DNA for the CDR3 is TGTGCCATCAGCCCCGACAGGGAAAGTCAAAACATTCAGTACTTC.

The J gene is TRBJ2-7, the V gene TRBV5-4; D is possibly TRBD1 (6 bases). Deletions cut 5 bases from V and 2 bases from J, with 14 bases between. This CDR3 is built from 14 residues. Germline CDR1 SGHNT, CDR2 YYREEE (reference sequence). CDR3 coding DNA: TGTGCCAGCAGTAGGCAAGGACAGACCTACGAGCAGTACTTC. This gives the protein CASSRQGQTYEQYF.

V gene TRBV6-1 combines with J gene TRBJ2-7, with a tentative D call TRBD1 (5 bases). This CDR3 comprises 15 residues. Germline V gene sequence: CDR1 MNHNS, CDR2 SASEGT. V was pared by 1 base and J by 0 bases, with 10 bases between. In nucleotides, the CDR3 is TGTGCCAGCAGTGAAGGGGGCAGCCTCTCCTACGAGCAGTACTTC. Translated, it gives CASSEGGSLSYEQYF.